This T cell receptor (beta chain) was identified in a study of OX40 agonist ivuxolimab in advanced cancers. Study results and caveats: The study found among the lowest clonal expansion in partial responders at 0.1-3.0 mg/kg. There was clonal expansion of CD4+ and CD8+ blood T cells by week 6 at 0.1 to 3.0 mg/kg.

About this clone itself: Its antigen is as yet unknown.

The CDR3 is made up of 13 amino acids. Germline CDR1 is LGHNA and CDR2 is YSLEER. The ends were cut back, 0 bases at V and 10 bases at J, with 12 bases in the middle. TCRdb's table, derived via immunoSEQ multiplex PCR, lists solely in-frame clones and lacks some. The sample includes some 46,000 clones, more than 80% of them seen just once. The chain combines TRBV4-3 with TRBJ1-1; D unresolved. The material sequenced was CD4+ or CD8+ T cells sorted from blood, taken in a trial of the OX40 agonist ivuxolimab. This TCR derives from an adult with an advanced solid tumor such as melanoma, head and neck, liver or kidney cancer. CDR3 amino acids: CASSQDMGSGAFF. CDR3 in DNA: TGCGCCAGCAGCCAAGATATGGGTTCGGGAGCTTTCTTT.